The 29 T cell receptor beta chains listed next were all sequenced from one sample in a study of shared clonotypes between healthy human individuals. The repertoire was sequenced with immunoSEQ multiplex PCR; TCRdb's copy has only in-frame clones and lacks some. Of about 1.1 million clones listed, about 80% are singletons. The sequenced material came from memory CD4+ T cells from PBMCs. This sample's subset: CD45RA-negative fraction. The source is a man younger than 35 in good health. Some clones in this sample may be carry-over from other donors' samples.

The chain joins TRBV7-9 to TRBJ2-7, with no clear D. This CDR3 spans 11 amino acids. Germline V gene lookup returns CDR1 SEHNR and CDR2 FQNEAQ (reference sequence). V lost 2 bases to trimming and J lost 5 bases, with 4 bases between them. The CDR3 protein is CASSLFDEQYF. The CDR3 DNA reads as TGTGCCAGCAGCTTATTCGACGAGCAGTACTTC.

This clone is a singleton in its sample. The rearrangement links TRBV5-1 to TRBJ2-1, with 8 nucleotides matching TRBD1. CDR3 size: 15 residues. Germline V gene lookup returns CDR1 SGHRS and CDR2 YFSETQ. Losses at the gene ends were 7 bases for V and 5 bases for J; bases not matched to a gene: 11. The CDR3 bases are TGCGCCAGCTCACGGGGGACAGGAGACCACAATGAGCAGTTCTTC. The encoded protein is CASSRGTGDHNEQFF.

This clone was picked up many times. The DNA for the CDR3 is TGTGCCAGCAGCCCCGCTACAGGGTTAGGTAATCAGCCCCAGCATTTT. Amino acid sequence: CASSPATGLGNQPQHF. This sequence joins TRBV4-2 and TRBJ1-5; TRBD1 might be the D (6 bases). Trimming took 4 bases from V and 4 from J, leaving 17 bases between them. This CDR3 is built from 16 residues. CDR1 is LGHNA, CDR2 YNFKEQ, per germline.

This clone was observed a handful of times. The same CDR3 is also encoded by other DNA sequences in this sample. V usage is TRBV2 and J usage is TRBJ1-1, with D uncertain. The CDR3 contains 13 residues. Germline-derived CDR1 and CDR2 are SNHLY and FYNNEI. V gave up 6 bases and J gave up 1 base, with 9 bases separating them. Written as DNA, the CDR3 is TGTGCCAGCAGCCCCGGAACGAACACTGAAGCTTTCTTT. Translated, it gives CASSPGTNTEAFF.

The chain couples TRBV20-1 to TRBJ1-2; 8 bases fit TRBD1. From germline, CDR1 is DFQATT and CDR2 SNEGSKA (reference sequence). The V and J ends lost 5 bases and 7 bases, in that order; junction bases with no gene match: 3. The CDR3 spans 11 residues. CDR3 nucleotides: TGCAGTGCTGGACAGGGTGGTGGCTACACCTTC. Its protein is CSAGQGGGYTF.

Details on this clone: The same CDR3 arises from other DNA sequences in this sample as well. This sequence joins TRBV20-1 and TRBJ2-3; D is ambiguous. Deletions cut 6 bases from V and 2 bases from J, with 3 bases between. The germline V gene encodes CDR1 DFQATT and CDR2 SNEGSKA (reference sequence). The CDR3 totals 10 residues. This CDR3 is CSANTDTQYF. The CDR3 nucleotides read TGCAGTGCGAACACAGATACGCAGTATTTT.

The chain couples TRBV28 to TRBJ2-3; no clear D gene. Germline V gene data show CDR1 as MDHEN and CDR2 as SYDVKM. The CDR3 sequence is 13 residues long. Trimming shortened V by 6 bases and J by 1 base, and 8 bases separated the two germline ends. Written as DNA, the CDR3 is TGTGCCAGCAGGGGCAGTGGCACAGATACGCAGTATTTT. Protein: CASRGSGTDTQYF. The variable domain in full, with the rest retrieved from reference TRBV28 and TRBJ2-3, is DVKVTQSSRYLVKRTGEKVFLECVQDMDHENMFWYRQDPGLGLRLIYFSYDVKMKEKGDIPEGYSVSREKKERFSLILESASTNQTSMYLCASRGSGTDTQYFGPGTRLTVL.

The rearrangement links TRBV5-8 to TRBJ2-5; maybe TRBD1 (6 bases). Germline CDR1 and CDR2: SGHTS and YDEGEE. CDR3 length: 12 residues. Trimming stripped 1 base from V and 5 bases from J, with 6 bases between. The CDR3 loop reads CASSLTGETQYF. The CDR3 nucleotides are TGTGCCAGCAGCTTGACAGGGGAGACCCAGTACTTC.

The chain combines TRBV6-1 with TRBJ2-5; weak D call: TRBD2 (6 bases). There are 14 residues in the CDR3. V dropped 0 bases and J dropped 5 bases, with 10 bases sitting between them. Germline V gives CDR1 MNHNS, CDR2 SASEGT. CDR3 amino acids: CASSEAGGFETQYF. The CDR3, as DNA: TGTGCCAGCAGTGAAGCGGGAGGTTTTGAGACCCAGTACTTC.

The CDR3 region is CATSPPQGAFADTQYF. The CDR3 DNA reads as TGTGCCACCAGCCCACCACAGGGGGCGTTCGCAGATACGCAGTATTTT. This sequence joins TRBV15 and TRBJ2-3, with 9 bases lining up with TRBD1. This CDR3 has 16 amino acids. V dropped 5 bases and J dropped 4; count of bases not matched to a gene: 10. From germline, CDR1 is LNHNV and CDR2 YYDKDF (reference sequence).

The chain employs TRBV6-5 and TRBJ1-4; no reliable D call. Germline V gene lookup returns CDR1 MNHEY and CDR2 SVGAGI. Trimming pared 5 bases from V and 2 bases from J, leaving 9 bases between. The CDR3 totals 14 residues. The CDR3 coding sequence is TGTGCCAGCAGTCCCGGTTGGACTAATGAAAAACTGTTTTTT. Protein product: CASSPGWTNEKLFF.

The V and J genes are TRBV9 and TRBJ2-5; maybe TRBD2 (7 bases). Trimming pared 7 bases from V and 4 bases from J, leaving 17 bases between. From germline, CDR1 is SGDLS and CDR2 YYNGEE. The CDR3 is 14 residues long. This chain's CDR3 is CASSGGGVGETQYF. The DNA for the CDR3 is TGTGCCAGCTCAGGCGGGGGCGTAGGAGAGACCCAGTACTTC. Full variable domain (outside the CDR3, taken from reference TRBV9 and TRBJ2-5): DSGVTQTPKHLITATGQRVTLRCSPRSGDLSVYWYQQSLDQGLQFLIQYYNGEERAKGNILERFSAQQFPDLHSELNLSSLELGDSALYFCASSGGGVGETQYFGPGTRLLVL.

Details on this clone: Since a much larger clone is just one base distant, this may be a read error. Different DNA sequences within this sample yield the same CDR3. This chain connects TRBV11-1 to TRBJ2-7, with D tentatively TRBD1 or TRBD2 (5 bases each). The CDR3 has 13 amino acids. Germline V lookup: CDR1 SGHAT, CDR2 FQDESV (reference sequence). The CDR3 nucleotides are TGTGCCAGCAGCTTAGGAGGGGTTAGCGAGCAGTACTTT. The encoded protein is CASSLGGVSEQYF.

The J gene is TRBJ2-7, the V gene TRBV5-1; D uncertain. CDR1 and CDR2 (germline): SGHRS, YFSETQ. The V gene lost 4 bases and the J gene lost 3 bases, with 8 bases spanning the gap. The CDR3 length is 12 residues. This chain's CDR3 is CASSKSLYEQYF. For the CDR3, the DNA is TGCGCCAGCAGCAAGAGTCTCTACGAGCAGTACTTC.

V is TRBV5-4 and J is TRBJ2-5; TRBD2 might be the D (6 bases). The CDR3 is 13 residues long. CDR1 is SGHNT and CDR2 is YYREEE in the germline V gene (reference sequence). Trimming removed 2 bases at V and 3 bases at J, with 8 bases between. The CDR3, as DNA: TGTGCCAGCAGCTTCCCGGGGGAAGAGACCCAGTACTTC. It translates to CASSFPGEETQYF.

The chain carries TRBV11-1 and TRBJ2-1; D possibly matches TRBD1 or TRBD2 (5 bases each). The ends were cut back, 4 bases at V and 5 bases at J, with 15 bases in the middle. Germline loops: CDR1 SGHAT, CDR2 FQDESV (reference sequence). The CDR3 is 15 amino acids. The chain's CDR3 is CASSWETGPHNEQFF. CDR3 in DNA: TGTGCCAGCAGCTGGGAAACGGGGCCCCACAATGAGCAGTTCTTC. Looking up the rest from reference TRBV11-1 and TRBJ2-1 gives the full variable domain: EAEVAQSPRYKITEKSQAVAFWCDPISGHATLYWYRQILGQGPELLVQFQDESVVDDSQLPKDRFSAERLKGVDSTLKIQPAELGDSAMYLCASSWETGPHNEQFFGPGTRLTVL.

The chain has TRBV5-4 and TRBJ2-5; D is unclear. The length of the CDR3 is 15 residues. V was trimmed by 5 bases and J by 1 base, leaving 15 bases between them. Germline values: CDR1 SGHNT, CDR2 YYREEE (reference sequence). CDR3 amino acids: CASSSPVGSQETQYF. CDR3 DNA: TGTGCCAGCAGTTCCCCAGTGGGCAGCCAAGAGACCCAGTACTTC.

The chain is built from TRBV6-4 and TRBJ1-6; 8 bases map to TRBD1. J was trimmed by 6 bases and V by 2 bases; bases with no gene match: 15. Germline V gene data show CDR1 as MRHNA and CDR2 as SNTAGT. The CDR3 length is 19 residues. CDR3 sequence (DNA): TGTGCCAGCAGTGACACAGAGAGTCAGGGGGCATTAAGTAATTCACCCCTCCACTTT. Protein product: CASSDTESQGALSNSPLHF.

Concerning this clone: In the same sample, other DNA sequences code for this CDR3. The chain combines TRBV5-1 with TRBJ1-1, with TRBD1 matching 8 bases. The V gene's germline CDR1 is SGHRS and CDR2 YFSETQ. With 4 bases clipped from V and 4 bases from J, the junction kept 9 bases outside the gene matches. This CDR3 region has 15 residues. The CDR3 spells CASSLGQGVGTEAFF. The CDR3 coding sequence is TGCGCCAGCAGCCTAGGACAGGGTGTAGGCACTGAAGCTTTCTTT.

In its sample, this clone was seen a few times. The chain recombines TRBV28 with TRBJ1-5; D possibly corresponds to TRBD1 (5 bases). V was trimmed by 7 bases and J by 7 bases, leaving 11 bases between them. This CDR3 spans 12 amino acids. The V gene's germline CDR1 is MDHEN and CDR2 SYDVKM. CDR3 protein: CASTPGAQPQHF. The CDR3 DNA is TGTGCCAGCACCCCCGGGGCACAGCCCCAGCATTTT.

The chain couples TRBV2 to TRBJ2-1, with 13 bases that match TRBD2. With 6 bases clipped from V and 6 bases from J, the junction kept 5 bases outside the gene matches. Germline values: CDR1 SNHLY, CDR2 FYNNEI. The CDR3 sequence is 15 residues long. CDR3 DNA sequence: TGTGCCAGCAGGGGGACTAGCGGGAACACCAATGAGCAGTTCTTC. Its translation is CASRGTSGNTNEQFF.

This clone came up once. As DNA, the CDR3 is TGTGCCAGCAGCTTATTCGGGACTAGAAGCACCGGGGAGCTGTTTTTT. Residues: CASSLFGTRSTGELFF. The chain is built from TRBV7-2 and TRBJ2-2; TRBD2 matches at 8 bases. The CDR3 is made up of 16 amino acids. The germline V gene has CDR1 SGHTA and CDR2 FQGNSA. The V segment lost 2 bases and the J segment 4 bases; nucleotides outside the gene matches: 6.

The V and J genes are TRBV30 and TRBJ1-3; perhaps TRBD1 as D (5 bases). The V and J ends lost 7 bases and 2 bases respectively, with 21 bases between them. CDR1 and CDR2 from the germline V gene are GTSNPN and SVGIG (reference sequence). The CDR3 contains 16 residues. CDR3: CASTGSGRGAGNTIYF. The CDR3 DNA reads TGTGCCTCCACCGGCTCGGGGAGGGGAGCTGGAAACACCATATATTTT.

The chain links TRBV28 to TRBJ2-3; 7 bases are shared with TRBD2. The CDR3 is 18 amino acids. Germline CDR1 reads MDHEN; CDR2 reads SYDVKM. Trimming removed 4 bases from V and 4 bases from J; junction bases left unmatched: 17. For the CDR3, the DNA is TGTGCCAGCAGTTCCCATCCATACCAGCGCGGGAGTGCAGATACGCAGTATTTT. Protein product: CASSSHPYQRGSADTQYF.

In the case of this clone: The identical CDR3 is also encoded by other nucleotide sequences in the sample. This chain uses TRBV11-3 with TRBJ1-2, with D unresolved. Germline V gene sequence: CDR1 SGHNT, CDR2 YENEEA. Trimming removed 0 bases from V and 4 bases from J, with 6 bases in between. The CDR3 contains 13 residues. The CDR3 loop is CASSLEGGYGYTF. CDR3 DNA: TGTGCCAGCAGCTTAGAAGGTGGCTATGGCTACACCTTC. Combining the CDR3 with reference TRBV11-3 and TRBJ1-2 gives the whole variable domain EAGVVQSPRYKIIEKKQPVAFWCNPISGHNTLYWYLQNLGQGPELLIRYENEEAVDDSQLPKDRFSAERLKGVDSTLKIQPAELGDSAVYLCASSLEGGYGYTFGSGTRLTVV.

The CDR3 spells CASSLSSRYEQYF. The DNA of the CDR3 is TGTGCCAGCAGTTTATCGAGCCGCTACGAGCAGTACTTC. The chain joins TRBV28 to TRBJ2-7; D remains ambiguous. This CDR3 is 13 amino acids long. CDR1 is MDHEN and CDR2 is SYDVKM in the germline V gene. Trimming cost V 1 base and J 3 bases, with 7 bases left between them.

The chain carries TRBV2 and TRBJ1-2; 7 bases align to TRBD1. Germline V CDR1 and CDR2: SNHLY, FYNNEI. There are 13 residues in the CDR3. Losses at the gene ends were 4 bases for V and 5 bases for J; bases not matched to a gene: 4. The CDR3 nucleotides read TGTGCCAGCAGTGTCGGGACAGAGTATGGCTACACCTTC. As protein: CASSVGTEYGYTF.

This clone occurred many times. This chain links TRBV11-2 with TRBJ1-2, with D possibly TRBD1 on 6 matching bases. The CDR3 loop spans 15 amino acids. Looked up from germline, CDR1 is SGHAT and CDR2 is FQNNGV. The V end lost 7 bases, the J end lost 2 bases, and 17 bases lay between the germline ends. In nucleotides, the CDR3 is TGTGCCAGCACCCCTTTCGCAGGGGCGAACTATGGCTACACCTTC. Protein sequence: CASTPFAGANYGYTF.

The chain couples TRBV27 to TRBJ2-5; possibly TRBD2 for D (5 bases). Germline-derived CDR1 and CDR2 are MNHEY and SMNVEV (reference sequence). The CDR3 is made up of 16 amino acids. Trimming took off 4 bases at V and 4 bases at J, with 19 bases between the two ends. For the CDR3, the DNA is TGTGCCAGCAGTTCCCCCCGAGGGCTCGACGGAGAGACCCAGTACTTC. Encoded protein: CASSSPRGLDGETQYF.